This record covers a single TCR beta chain. Its antigen target is currently unknown. It has no much larger one-base neighbor in the sample; base qualities were not kept. In Seattle, one collaborating source enrolled patients while the infection was active and tracked those patients longitudinally over the course of disease. Whole blood was collected in K2EDTA tubes by collaborating institutions according to the institutions' own protocols. For TCRbeta analysis, collaborators shipped samples as frozen whole blood, isolated PBMCs, or DNA extracted from either of those sample types. The immunoSEQ Assay, a bias-controlled multiplex PCR, was used to amplify TCRbeta CDR3 regions from genomic DNA. As for the original processing: The number of nucleated cells in each sample was estimated from the amplification of reference gene primers within the assay. To quantify the absolute abundance of each unique TCRbeta CDR3 rearrangement, sequence reads were collapsed and filtered. Productive Simpson clonality was computed per sample as the square root of Simpson's diversity index over productive rearrangements. This immuneACCESS table, as held by TCRdb, lists in-frame sequences with V and J called but not all clones. Of the missing ones, under half trace to an unresolved V gene in checked studies; the others have no known cause. D and trimming were read from the DNA, whereas the V and J calls and clone size are those reported in that table. The table for this sample lists about 280,000 clones; about 90% of them were counted only once. Around 11% of the sample is in the top ten clones.

This sample was taken from a study of blood T cell repertoires in COVID-19 (dated by TCRdb to 2018 to 2021). The study in broad terms: Samples from collaborators originated in the United States, Italy and Spain and spanned both the acute and convalescent phases of COVID-19. The material from the prospective study consisted of cDNA or gDNA derived from T cells, B-cell-depleted T cells, or PBMCs. The dataset comprised deeply sampled blood TCRbeta repertoires from subjects exposed to, actively infected with, or recovered from COVID-19. A freely available public database, intended as a resource for researchers studying the immune response to SARS-CoV-2, is where the repertoires were released. The samples were drawn from the first 160 participants of the ongoing ImmuneRACE study and from over a thousand subjects provided by 6 global collaborators. The sample metadata nearly always contained a de-identified subject ID, COVID-19 status, age in years and sex. Where HLA class I and class II types were available, the types were taken from metadata supplied by the sample provider, not from assay-based typing. Study-wide conclusions, independent of this receptor: The amount of clinical and demographic metadata varied by source and participant and was provided uncurated.

Here V drops 7 bases and J drops 9 bases, and the junction holds 7 bases not matched to any gene. As encoded in the germline V gene, CDR1 is MDHEN while CDR2 is SYDVKM. Its CDR3 holds 13 amino acids, cysteine through phenylalanine. This entry keeps only the CDR3 DNA: 39 bases, framed from base 1. Sequencing was performed on peripheral blood. The V and J segments used are TRBV28 and TRBJ2-2; TRBD2 agrees with 8 junctional bases. This sequence was found in a woman between 25 and 40 years old with COVID-19, enrolled during active disease. The DNA sequence follows: TGTGCCAGCACTCCCACGGGGGGGAGGGAGCTGTTTTTT. This sequence encodes CASTPTGGRELFF.